These 31 T cell receptor beta chains came from one sample sequenced in a study of OX40 agonist ivuxolimab in advanced cancers. Using immunoSEQ multiplex PCR, the repertoire was profiled, and TCRdb retains in-frame clones only, with some absent. This repertoire shows about 60,000 clones, roughly 86% found once; its top ten account for roughly 0.99%. The input for sequencing was CD4+ or CD8+ T cells sorted from blood, taken in a trial of the OX40 agonist ivuxolimab. The receptor source for this set is an adult with an advanced solid tumor such as melanoma, head and neck, liver or kidney cancer.

CDR3 bases: TGTGCCAGCAGCTTGGACGTATACAACTATGGCTACACCTTC. This gives the protein CASSLDVYNYGYTF. The chain joins TRBV7-2 to TRBJ1-2; unclear D gene. From germline, CDR1 is SGHTA and CDR2 FQGNSA. The CDR3 runs 14 residues. V lost 3 bases, J lost 2 bases, and 10 bases lay in between.

The chain is built from TRBV19 and TRBJ2-7; 7 bases are shared with TRBD2. The CDR3 sequence is 14 residues long. With V trimmed by 3 bases and J by 1 base, 3 bases remained unmatched. The germline CDR1 and CDR2 sequences are LNHDA and SQIVND (reference sequence). In nucleotides, the CDR3 is TGTGCCAGTAGTATGCAAGCGGGGTCCTACGAGCAGTACTTC. Residues: CASSMQAGSYEQYF.

The chain couples TRBV19 to TRBJ2-1, with a possible D match to TRBD2 (6 bases). Trimming left V 7 bases short and J 3 bases short, with 22 bases between. Per germline, CDR1 LNHDA and CDR2 SQIVND (reference sequence). This CDR3 region has 17 residues. The CDR3 DNA reads TGTGCCAGTAACCATGGTCAGAGGGGAGGCTACTACAATGAGCAGTTCTTC. It translates to CASNHGQRGGYYNEQFF.

The chain has TRBV7-8 and TRBJ1-1, with D perhaps TRBD1 (5 bases). The V gene lost 4 bases and the J gene lost 5 bases, with 14 bases spanning the gap. The CDR3 runs 14 residues. Germline CDR1 reads SGHVS; CDR2 reads FQNEAQ. CDR3 sequence: CASSSRRWGTEAFF. In DNA, the CDR3 is TGTGCCAGCAGCTCGAGACGGTGGGGGACTGAAGCTTTCTTT.

The chain joins TRBV23-1 to TRBJ2-1; D is undetermined. TRBV23-1 counts as an open reading frame of uncertain function. This CDR3 comprises 14 residues. Trimming took 6 bases from V and 6 from J, leaving 15 bases between them. Here the CDR3 reads CASSPRGKGNEQFF. The CDR3 bases are TGCGCCAGCAGCCCGAGAGGTAAGGGCAATGAGCAGTTCTTC.

This clone appeared a few times. This CDR3 is CASSEGAGGVYEQYF. The CDR3 DNA reads as TGTGCCAGCAGTGAAGGGGCAGGGGGCGTTTACGAGCAGTACTTC. The chain links TRBV6-1 to TRBJ2-7; 8 bases align to TRBD1. The germline gives CDR1 MNHNS, CDR2 SASEGT. The junction had 6 bases not matched to a gene; V was cut back by 1 base and J by 4 bases. The CDR3 is 15 amino acids.

CDR3 residues: CASDSPTVNSYEQYF. DNA for the CDR3: TGTGCCAGTGACTCCCCGACAGTAAACTCCTACGAGCAGTACTTC. The V call is TRBV28, the J call TRBJ2-7, with a possible D match to TRBD1 (5 bases). CDR3 length: 15 residues. Germline assignment: CDR1 MDHEN and CDR2 SYDVKM. Deletions cut 9 bases from V and 0 bases from J, with 18 bases between. The variable domain in full, completed from reference TRBV28 and TRBJ2-7, reads DVKVTQSSRYLVKRTGEKVFLECVQDMDHENMFWYRQDPGLGLRLIYFSYDVKMKEKGDIPEGYSVSREKKERFSLILESASTNQTSMYLCASDSPTVNSYEQYFGPGTRLTVT.

This chain links TRBV7-9 with TRBJ2-7, with D perhaps TRBD1 or TRBD2 (5 bases each). V dropped 8 bases and J dropped 9 bases, with 26 bases sitting between them. CDR3 length: 15 amino acids. CDR1 and CDR2 (germline): SEHNR, FQNEAQ (reference sequence). CDR3 sequence reads: CASSTRGMGLLRQYF. The CDR3 DNA follows: TGTGCCAGCTCTACTCGGGGCATGGGCCTTTTGAGGCAGTACTTC.

The chain carries TRBV27 and TRBJ2-2; no clear D. The CDR3 consists of 16 residues. The V and J ends lost 3 bases and 5 bases respectively, with 16 bases between them. The germline V gene encodes CDR1 MNHEY and CDR2 SMNVEV (reference sequence). The CDR3 DNA reads as TGTGCCAGCAGTTTTACCCCCGTCGTCGGTACCGGGGAGCTGTTTTTT. It codes for CASSFTPVVGTGELFF.

The gene calls are TRBV19 and TRBJ2-1, with unresolved D. The CDR3 extends over 11 amino acids. Germline V gives CDR1 LNHDA, CDR2 SQIVND (reference sequence). Trimming left V 9 bases short and J 2 bases short, with 5 bases between. This chain's CDR3 is CARLTYNEQFF. The CDR3, as DNA: TGTGCCAGGCTAACCTACAATGAGCAGTTCTTC.

The chain's CDR3 is CASSPWRGAYGYTF. In DNA, the CDR3 is TGTGCCAGCAGTCCCTGGAGGGGGGCTTATGGCTACACCTTC. The chain employs TRBV2 and TRBJ1-2, with a possible D match to TRBD1 (6 bases). V lost 5 bases, J lost 5 bases, and 15 bases lay in between. Germline loops: CDR1 SNHLY, CDR2 FYNNEI. This CDR3 has 14 residues.

This chain joins TRBV28 and TRBJ1-1; 7 nucleotides agree with TRBD1. The CDR3 has 15 amino acids. Trimming at V came to 5 bases and at J to 6 bases, leaving 12 bases not matched to a gene. The germline V gene has CDR1 MDHEN and CDR2 SYDVKM. The CDR3 DNA sequence: TGTGCCAGCAGTCCACACCGGGACAGCAACCCTGAAGCTTTCTTT. The encoded protein is CASSPHRDSNPEAFF.

The CDR3 spells CASSADRDNQPQHF. The CDR3 DNA sequence: TGTGCCAGCAGTGCGGACAGGGACAATCAGCCCCAGCATTTT. The J gene is TRBJ1-5, the V gene TRBV28; TRBD1 matches 8 bases. There are 14 residues in the CDR3. Germline loops: CDR1 MDHEN, CDR2 SYDVKM. V lost 5 bases to trimming and J lost 3 bases; unmatched junction nucleotides: 3.

The chain uses TRBV4-3 and TRBJ2-7, with D tentatively TRBD1 (5 bases). This CDR3 region has 13 residues. Per germline, CDR1 LGHNA and CDR2 YSLEER. V was clipped by 4 bases and J by 6 bases, with 13 bases between them. This chain's CDR3 is CASSLSQGGEQYF. DNA for the CDR3: TGCGCCAGCAGCCTGTCTCAGGGTGGCGAGCAGTACTTC.

The chain carries TRBV29-1 and TRBJ1-2; D might be TRBD1 (6 bases). This CDR3 comprises 10 residues. Germline V CDR1 and CDR2: SQVTM, ANQGSEA. Between the trimmed V and J ends, which lost 7 bases and 8 bases, there was a span of 11 bases. The CDR3 nucleotides are TGCAGCGCCAGAGGGGGGGGCTACACCTTC. Encoded protein: CSARGGGYTF.

The rearrangement links TRBV5-6 to TRBJ2-3, with TRBD2 matching 10 bases. Losses at the gene ends were 4 bases for V and 9 bases for J; bases not matched to a gene: 14. The CDR3 runs to 16 residues. Looked up from germline, CDR1 is SGHDT and CDR2 is YYEEEE. CDR3 region: CASSPGGTSVRETQYF. In DNA, the CDR3 is TGTGCCAGCAGCCCGGGCGGGACTAGCGTACGGGAGACGCAGTATTTT. The variable domain in full, with the rest retrieved from reference TRBV5-6 and TRBJ2-3, is DAGVTQSPTHLIKTRGQQVTLRCSPKSGHDTVSWYQQALGQGPQFIFQYYEEEERQRGNFPDRFSGHQFPNYSSELNVNALLLGDSALYLCASSPGGTSVRETQYFGPGTRLTVL.

This clone was counted between two and nine times. The CDR3 loop reads CASTKRGVNTEAFF. The CDR3 region has the DNA TGTGCCAGCACTAAACGGGGGGTGAACACTGAAGCTTTCTTT. The V call is TRBV7-9, the J call TRBJ1-1, with a tentative D call TRBD1 (5 bases). With 7 bases removed from V and 0 bases from J, the gap between germline ends came to 12 bases. CDR1 is SEHNR and CDR2 is FQNEAQ in the germline V gene (reference sequence). There are 14 residues in the CDR3.

The CDR3 protein is CASSSPGRGEQFF. DNA of the CDR3: TGTGCCAGCAGCTCGCCGGGGAGGGGAGAGCAGTTCTTC. The chain combines TRBV7-2 with TRBJ2-1; TRBD2 matches 7 bases. The CDR3 has 13 amino acids. Per the germline V gene, CDR1 is SGHTA and CDR2 is FQGNSA. V shed 4 bases and J 10 bases; nucleotides not matched to a gene: 7.

This clone was detected once. This chain joins TRBV19 and TRBJ2-3; 9 positions agree with TRBD2. Germline values: CDR1 LNHDA, CDR2 SQIVND (reference sequence). V lost 4 bases to trimming and J lost 5 bases; unmatched junction nucleotides: 7. This CDR3 is 15 amino acids long. This CDR3 reads CASSKGGRAIDTQYF. CDR3 coding DNA: TGTGCCAGTAGTAAGGGCGGGAGGGCCATAGATACGCAGTATTTT.

The chain uses TRBV6-6 and TRBJ1-6; D call uncertain. Germline V lookup: CDR1 MNHNY, CDR2 SVGAGI (reference sequence). The CDR3 is 15 amino acids. The V end was cut by 7 bases, the J end by 7 bases, with 17 bases between. Here the CDR3 reads CASNMREGWNSPLHF. In DNA form, the CDR3 reads TGTGCCAGCAACATGCGGGAAGGGTGGAATTCACCCCTCCACTTT.

V and J are TRBV6-5 and TRBJ1-1; 8 bases are shared with TRBD1. The CDR3 totals 13 residues. V dropped 9 bases and J dropped 0; count of bases not matched to a gene: 3. Germline loops: CDR1 MNHEY, CDR2 SVGAGI. Here the CDR3 DNA reads TGTGCCAGTTCCAGGGGGCTGAACACTGAAGCTTTCTTT. Encoded protein: CASSRGLNTEAFF.

The J gene is TRBJ2-1, the V gene TRBV28; 10 positions match TRBD1. CDR3 size: 16 residues. Germline lookup yields CDR1 MDHEN and CDR2 SYDVKM. The trim removed 5 bases at V and 9 bases at J, leaving 13 bases unmatched. The DNA of the CDR3 is TGTGCCAGCAGTCCCCGGGGACAGGGGTTCGTTGGTGAGCAGTTCTTC. Protein: CASSPRGQGFVGEQFF.

The genes are TRBV28 and TRBJ1-4; D is undetermined. Trimming removed 5 bases from V and 13 bases from J, with 14 bases in between. This CDR3 contains 12 residues. CDR1 is MDHEN and CDR2 is SYDVKM in the germline V gene. The CDR3 loop is CASSTPTEGLFF. CDR3 bases: TGTGCCAGCAGTACACCGACCGAGGGACTGTTTTTT.

The V and J genes are TRBV4-3 and TRBJ2-7; TRBD2 agrees at 8 bases. CDR1 is LGHNA and CDR2 is YSLEER in the germline V gene. The CDR3 consists of 15 residues. V lost 4 bases to trimming and J lost 0 bases; unmatched junction nucleotides: 5. CDR3 DNA sequence: TGCGCCAGCAGCCCAACTAGCGGCTACTCCTACGAGCAGTACTTC. It encodes CASSPTSGYSYEQYF.

J is TRBJ1-5 and V is TRBV5-4; D gene ambiguous. Germline values: CDR1 SGHNT, CDR2 YYREEE (reference sequence). CDR3 length equals 12 residues. Trimming pared 4 bases from V and 3 bases from J, leaving 5 bases between. Here the CDR3 DNA reads TGTGCCAGCAGCAAAGACAATCAGCCCCAGCATTTT. Translating gives CASSKDNQPQHF. Based on the CDR3 plus reference TRBV5-4 and TRBJ1-5, the full variable domain is ETGVTQSPTHLIKTRGQQVTLRCSSQSGHNTVSWYQQALGQGPQFIFQYYREEENGRGNFPPRFSGLQFPNYSSELNVNALELDDSALYLCASSKDNQPQHFGDGTRLSIL.

This chain links TRBV19 with TRBJ2-1; D remains unclear. The CDR3 spans 14 residues. Germline values: CDR1 LNHDA, CDR2 SQIVND (reference sequence). Trimming removed 3 bases from V and 10 bases from J, with 16 bases in between. DNA for the CDR3: TGTGCCAGTAGTATTCGGCGCAGTTACCCCGAGCAGTTCTTC. Translation: CASSIRRSYPEQFF.

This chain uses TRBV7-2 with TRBJ2-7; 13 bases match TRBD2. Germline V CDR1 and CDR2: SGHTA, FQGNSA. The trim removed 5 bases at V and 6 bases at J, leaving 10 bases unmatched. The CDR3 is 16 residues long. The chain's CDR3 is CASSVLGLAGESEQYF. CDR3 nucleotides: TGTGCCAGCAGCGTCCTCGGACTAGCGGGGGAAAGCGAGCAGTACTTC.

The chain couples TRBV10-3 to TRBJ2-1; D may be TRBD2 (6 bases). The germline CDR1 and CDR2 sequences are ENHRY and SYGVKD. The CDR3 length is 15 residues. Trimming removed 4 bases from V and 0 bases from J, with 10 bases in between. The CDR3 reads CAISGDFPSYNEQFF. The CDR3 DNA sequence: TGTGCCATCAGTGGGGACTTCCCCTCCTACAATGAGCAGTTCTTC.

The chain is built from TRBV9 and TRBJ2-1; D is possibly TRBD2 (5 bases). The CDR3 runs 15 residues. Germline CDR1 reads SGDLS; CDR2 reads YYNGEE. Trimming removed 4 bases from V and 7 bases from J, with 18 bases in between. CDR3: CASSSWVGDSNEQFF. In DNA, the CDR3 is TGTGCCAGCAGCTCCTGGGTGGGAGACTCAAATGAGCAGTTCTTC.

J is TRBJ1-1 and V is TRBV5-1; 9 bases are shared with TRBD1. This CDR3 has 20 amino acids. Per the germline V gene, CDR1 is SGHRS and CDR2 is YFSETQ. Trimming took 4 bases from V and 3 from J; bases not matched to a gene: 22. Written as DNA, the CDR3 is TGCGCCAGCAGCCTGGTCCTGGGGGGACAGGGAGTCCGGAGGGACACTGAAGCTTTCTTT. As protein: CASSLVLGGQGVRRDTEAFF.

The chain employs TRBV28 and TRBJ2-7, with a weak D call TRBD2 (6 bases). Per the germline V gene, CDR1 is MDHEN and CDR2 is SYDVKM. This CDR3 region has 12 residues. V lost 7 bases and J lost 7, with 14 bases in between. This chain's CDR3 is CASTGLRGEQYF. The CDR3 DNA sequence: TGTGCCAGCACGGGACTCCGAGGAGAGCAGTACTTC.